Here is one TCR beta chain with its context. Its antigen is currently unknown. This sample is part of a study of cytomegalovirus exposure and HLA in healthy donors. Study observations and caveats: 16,951 TCR beta sequences were associated with HLA alleles at 0.05 false discovery rate in a later analysis.

The PCR had 60 Vbeta and 13 Jbeta primers. The repertoire was sequenced with immunoSEQ multiplex PCR; TCRdb's copy has only in-frame clones and lacks some. The data show under 200,000 clones, with around 80% seen just once and less than 2% held by the top ten. V trimming: 5 bases; J trimming: 4 bases; junction bases outside the gene matches: 18. This CDR3 contains 18 residues. The V gene's germline CDR1 is SGHNT and CDR2 YENEEA. Material for sequencing was PBMCs. The chain links TRBV11-3 to TRBJ2-3; 7 bases are a match to TRBD2. The sequence came from a woman aged 18-30 years in good health and CMV-seronegative. CDR3 bases: TGTGCCAGCAGCATCAACACTGTTGGGGTAGCGGGCGCAGATACGCAGTATTTT. Its protein is CASSINTVGVAGADTQYF.